The next 20 T cell receptor beta chains were all read from a single sample in a study of blood T cell repertoires in COVID-19. Using immunoSEQ multiplex PCR, the repertoire was profiled, and TCRdb retains in-frame clones only, with some absent. The data show around 190,000 clones, roughly 82% seen once. What was sequenced was peripheral blood. The receptors were gathered from a human donor in a cohort sampled during active COVID-19.

This chain uses TRBV28 with TRBJ2-7; 9 bases are shared with TRBD1. Germline CDR1 is MDHEN and CDR2 is SYDVKM. After removal of 7 bases from V and 5 bases from J, the junction contained 18 bases not matched to a gene. CDR3 length: 17 residues. Here the CDR3 reads CASTVPGQGGASDEQYF. As DNA, the CDR3 is TGTGCCAGCACCGTACCGGGACAGGGTGGGGCCTCTGACGAGCAGTACTTC. The whole variable domain, remainder taken from reference TRBV28 and TRBJ2-7, is DVKVTQSSRYLVKRTGEKVFLECVQDMDHENMFWYRQDPGLGLRLIYFSYDVKMKEKGDIPEGYSVSREKKERFSLILESASTNQTSMYLCASTVPGQGGASDEQYFGPGTRLTVT.

The V gene is TRBV30, the J gene TRBJ1-2; D is perhaps TRBD1 (6 bases). Germline loops: CDR1 GTSNPN, CDR2 SVGIG (reference sequence). The CDR3 length is 14 residues. Deletions cut 0 bases from V and 7 bases from J, with 15 bases between. The CDR3 bases are TGTGCCTGGAGTGTTATGGCACAGGGACGTGGCTACACCTTC. This sequence encodes CAWSVMAQGRGYTF. Looking up the rest from reference TRBV30 and TRBJ1-2 gives the full variable domain: SQTIHQWPATLVQPVGSPLSLECTVEGTSNPNLYWYRQAAGRGLQLLFYSVGIGQISSEVPQNLSASRPQDRQFILSSKKLLLSDSGFYLCAWSVMAQGRGYTFGSGTRLTVV.

The genes are TRBV30 and TRBJ2-5; 9 nucleotides match TRBD2. Trimming took 7 bases from V and 5 from J; bases not matched to a gene: 14. The V gene's germline CDR1 is GTSNPN and CDR2 SVGIG (reference sequence). The CDR3 sequence is 15 residues long. The CDR3, as DNA: TGTGCCTCGTCGAACGGGCTAGCGGGAAAGGAGACCCAGTACTTC. The encoded protein is CASSNGLAGKETQYF.

The chain is built from TRBV28 and TRBJ2-3; 7 positions match TRBD2. The CDR3 runs 18 residues. Germline trimming cut 5 bases from V and 0 bases from J; bases unmatched to any gene: 14. Germline CDR1 reads MDHEN; CDR2 reads SYDVKM. DNA for the CDR3: TGTGCCAGCAGTACGACGAGGGCGGGAGCATCTAGCACAGATACGCAGTATTTT. Residues: CASSTTRAGASSTDTQYF.

The V and J genes are TRBV5-6 and TRBJ2-5, with a weak D call TRBD2 (6 bases). The germline CDR1 and CDR2 sequences are SGHDT and YYEEEE. The CDR3 is 15 residues long. Trimming left V 1 base short and J 1 base short, with 11 bases between. The CDR3: CASSLSGHGQETQYF. CDR3 nucleotide sequence: TGTGCCAGCAGCTTGAGCGGGCACGGCCAAGAGACCCAGTACTTC.

In DNA, the CDR3 is TGTGCCAGCAGCAGCCGGGACAGCCCGTACGTTGAGCAGTTCTTC. As protein: CASSSRDSPYVEQFF. The chain is built from TRBV21-1 and TRBJ2-1; the tabulated D call, TRBD1, remains unverified against the DNA. TRBV21-1 is classified as a pseudogene. CDR3 size: 15 residues.

The chain combines TRBV5-1 with TRBJ2-7; D may be TRBD1 (5 bases). The V end lost 4 bases, the J end lost 2 bases, and 13 bases lay between the germline ends. The CDR3 contains 14 residues. Germline CDR1 and CDR2: SGHRS and YFSETQ. CDR3: CASSPDRSPYEQYF. For the CDR3, the DNA is TGCGCCAGCAGCCCTGACAGAAGCCCCTACGAGCAGTACTTC.

The chain is built from TRBV5-1 and TRBJ1-2; 8 bases align to TRBD1. This CDR3 is built from 13 residues. The V gene's germline CDR1 is SGHRS and CDR2 YFSETQ. V shed 4 bases, J shed 7 bases, and the junction held 6 bases outside the gene matches. CDR3 bases: TGCGCCAGCAGCCTTCAGGGGGCCGTTGGCTACACCTTC. The encoded protein is CASSLQGAVGYTF.

V is TRBV10-3 and J is TRBJ2-6, with D tentatively TRBD2 (6 bases). The V end lost 2 bases, the J end lost 0 bases, and 17 bases lay between the germline ends. In germline, CDR1 is ENHRY, CDR2 SYGVKD. The CDR3 extends over 19 amino acids. CDR3 sequence (DNA): TGTGCCATCAGTGAGGGGCGGGGCCTAACCTCCTCTGGGGCCAACGTCCTGACTTTC. This translates into CAISEGRGLTSSGANVLTF.

The chain links TRBV28 to TRBJ2-1, with 7 bases lining up with TRBD1. The trim removed 5 bases at V and 7 bases at J, leaving 2 bases unmatched. This CDR3 spans 12 amino acids. Germline lookup yields CDR1 MDHEN and CDR2 SYDVKM. The CDR3 protein is CASSDRVNEQFF. DNA of the CDR3: TGTGCCAGCAGTGACAGGGTTAATGAGCAGTTCTTC.

The chain combines TRBV15 with TRBJ2-5; D gene uncertain. Trimming shortened V by 5 bases and J by 4 bases, and 8 bases separated the two germline ends. This CDR3 spans 12 amino acids. Germline CDR1 and CDR2: LNHNV and YYDKDF (reference sequence). In nucleotides, the CDR3 is TGTGCCACCAGCGCGGCAACAGAGACCCAGTACTTC. Protein sequence: CATSAATETQYF.

This rearrangement joins TRBV7-2 to TRBJ2-3; 9 positions agree with TRBD2. The ends lost 2 bases at V and 3 bases at J; junction bases unmatched: 9. The length of the CDR3 is 17 residues. CDR1 and CDR2 (germline): SGHTA, FQGNSA. CDR3 region: CASSLRGAGGWTDTQYF. The CDR3 DNA follows: TGTGCCAGCAGCTTAAGGGGAGCGGGAGGTTGGACAGATACGCAGTATTTT.

The chain has TRBV5-1 and TRBJ1-6, with D perhaps matching TRBD1 (6 bases). Trimming pared 3 bases from V and 5 bases from J, leaving 12 bases between. The CDR3 is 15 amino acids. Per the germline V gene, CDR1 is SGHRS and CDR2 is YFSETQ. Here the CDR3 DNA reads TGCGCCAGCAGCTGGGACAACCCGGATAATTCACCCCTCCACTTT. Residues: CASSWDNPDNSPLHF.

A remark on this clone: The sample holds other DNA sequences that translate to the same CDR3. The chain recombines TRBV7-2 with TRBJ2-7; D uncertain. V dropped 1 base and J dropped 1 base, with 8 bases sitting between them. CDR1 and CDR2 (germline): SGHTA, FQGNSA. This CDR3 region has 14 residues. CDR3 sequence (DNA): TGTGCCAGCAGCTTAGGACTCCAATCCTACGAGCAGTACTTC. Its translation: CASSLGLQSYEQYF.

This chain uses TRBV7-9 with TRBJ2-1; TRBD2 aligns across 10 bases. This CDR3 spans 17 amino acids. Trimming removed 5 bases from V and 5 bases from J; junction bases left unmatched: 12. CDR1 SEHNR and CDR2 FQNEAQ come from the germline V gene (reference sequence). CDR3: CASSTRLAGTMNNEQFF. The CDR3, as DNA: TGTGCCAGCAGCACCCGACTAGCGGGCACTATGAACAATGAGCAGTTCTTC.

The rearrangement links TRBV3-1 (or the pseudogene TRBV3-2) to TRBJ2-7; 9 bases are shared with TRBD1. Trimming at V came to 1 base and at J to 5 bases, leaving 3 bases not matched to a gene. Germline assignment: CDR1 LGHDT and CDR2 YNNKEL (reference sequence). The CDR3 has 14 residues. CDR3 sequence (DNA): TGTGCCAGCAGCCAAGGGACAGGGGCCCACGAGCAGTACTTC. The encoded protein is CASSQGTGAHEQYF.

The chain has TRBV20-1 and TRBJ2-7; D uncertain. The germline V gene has CDR1 DFQATT and CDR2 SNEGSKA (reference sequence). This CDR3 is built from 11 residues. Trimming removed 6 bases from V and 3 bases from J, with 9 bases in between. This CDR3 reads CSAPRVYEQYF. The CDR3 DNA sequence: TGCAGTGCCCCTCGGGTCTACGAGCAGTACTTC.

This chain links TRBV10-1 with TRBJ2-2; the match to TRBD2 covers 7 bases. Unmatched junction bases numbered 2, after V lost 4 bases and J lost 3 bases. The CDR3 sequence is 14 residues long. Per germline, CDR1 WNHNN and CDR2 SYGVQD (reference sequence). The CDR3 DNA is TGCGCCAGCAGTGGAGGGAGGGACACCGGGGAGCTGTTTTTT. Translation gives CASSGGRDTGELFF.

The chain is built from TRBV5-1 and TRBJ2-3; D not resolved. The CDR3 runs to 15 residues. In germline, CDR1 is SGHRS, CDR2 YFSETQ. V was cut by 2 bases and J by 6 bases, with 16 bases left in between. Here the CDR3 DNA reads TGCGCCAGCAGCTTAGGAGCTACCCCTAGGGATACGCAGTATTTT. It encodes CASSLGATPRDTQYF.

V is TRBV19 and J is TRBJ2-7; D might be TRBD1 (6 bases). The CDR3 consists of 14 residues. V was shortened by 4 bases and J by 2 bases, with 12 bases between the two germline ends. Germline V CDR1 and CDR2: LNHDA, SQIVND (reference sequence). CDR3 DNA sequence: TGTGCCAGTAGTAGTGGCAGGGGCACCTACGAGCAGTACTTC. It is translated as CASSSGRGTYEQYF.